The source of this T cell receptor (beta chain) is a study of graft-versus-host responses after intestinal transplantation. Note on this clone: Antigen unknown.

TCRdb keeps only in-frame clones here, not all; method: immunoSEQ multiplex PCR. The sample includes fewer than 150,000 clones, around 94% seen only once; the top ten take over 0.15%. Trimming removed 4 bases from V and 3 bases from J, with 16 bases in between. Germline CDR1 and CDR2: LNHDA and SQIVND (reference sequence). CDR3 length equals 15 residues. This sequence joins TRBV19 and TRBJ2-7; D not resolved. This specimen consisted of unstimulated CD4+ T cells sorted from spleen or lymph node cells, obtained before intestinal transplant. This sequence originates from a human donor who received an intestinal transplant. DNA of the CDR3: TGTGCCAGTAGTAACTTTGCTGGCAGTAACTACGAGCAGTACTTC. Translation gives CASSNFAGSNYEQYF.